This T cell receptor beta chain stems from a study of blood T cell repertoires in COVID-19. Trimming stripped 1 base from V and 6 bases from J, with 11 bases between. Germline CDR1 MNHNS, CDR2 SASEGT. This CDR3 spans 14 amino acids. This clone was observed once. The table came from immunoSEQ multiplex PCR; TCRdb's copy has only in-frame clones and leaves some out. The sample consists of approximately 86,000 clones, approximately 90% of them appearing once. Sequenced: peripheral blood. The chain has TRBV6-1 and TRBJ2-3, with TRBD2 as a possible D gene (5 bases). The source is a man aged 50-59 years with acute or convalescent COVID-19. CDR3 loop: CASSEGLASDTQYF. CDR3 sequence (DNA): TGTGCCAGCAGTGAAGGCCTAGCAAGCGATACGCAGTATTTT.